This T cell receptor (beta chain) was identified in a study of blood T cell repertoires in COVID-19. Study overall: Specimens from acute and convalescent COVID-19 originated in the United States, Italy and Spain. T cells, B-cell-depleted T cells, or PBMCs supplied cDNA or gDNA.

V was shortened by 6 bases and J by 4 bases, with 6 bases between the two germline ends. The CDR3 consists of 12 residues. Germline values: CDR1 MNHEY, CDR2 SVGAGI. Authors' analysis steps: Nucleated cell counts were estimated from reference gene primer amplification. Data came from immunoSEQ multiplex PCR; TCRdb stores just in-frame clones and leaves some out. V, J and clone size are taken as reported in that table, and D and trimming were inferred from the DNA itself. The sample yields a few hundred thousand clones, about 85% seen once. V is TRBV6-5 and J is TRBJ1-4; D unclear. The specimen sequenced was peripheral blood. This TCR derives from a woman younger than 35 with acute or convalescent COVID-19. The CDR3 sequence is CASSRDNEKLFF. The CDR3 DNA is TGTGCCAGCAGCCGGGATAATGAAAAACTGTTTTTT.